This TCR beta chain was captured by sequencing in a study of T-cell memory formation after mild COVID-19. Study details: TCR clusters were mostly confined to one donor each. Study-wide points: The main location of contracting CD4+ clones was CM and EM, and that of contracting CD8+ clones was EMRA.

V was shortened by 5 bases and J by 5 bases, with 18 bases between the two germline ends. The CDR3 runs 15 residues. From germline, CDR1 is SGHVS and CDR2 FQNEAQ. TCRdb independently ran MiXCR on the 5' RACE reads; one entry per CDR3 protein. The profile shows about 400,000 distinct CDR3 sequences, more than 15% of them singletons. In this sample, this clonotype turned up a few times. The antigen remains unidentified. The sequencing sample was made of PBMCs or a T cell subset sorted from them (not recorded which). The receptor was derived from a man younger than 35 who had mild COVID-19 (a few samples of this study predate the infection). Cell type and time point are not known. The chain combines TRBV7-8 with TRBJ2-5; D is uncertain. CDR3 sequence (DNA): TGTGCCAGCAGCGGATCAGCGTTCCGGGCCGAGACCCAGTACTTC. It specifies CASSGSAFRAETQYF.